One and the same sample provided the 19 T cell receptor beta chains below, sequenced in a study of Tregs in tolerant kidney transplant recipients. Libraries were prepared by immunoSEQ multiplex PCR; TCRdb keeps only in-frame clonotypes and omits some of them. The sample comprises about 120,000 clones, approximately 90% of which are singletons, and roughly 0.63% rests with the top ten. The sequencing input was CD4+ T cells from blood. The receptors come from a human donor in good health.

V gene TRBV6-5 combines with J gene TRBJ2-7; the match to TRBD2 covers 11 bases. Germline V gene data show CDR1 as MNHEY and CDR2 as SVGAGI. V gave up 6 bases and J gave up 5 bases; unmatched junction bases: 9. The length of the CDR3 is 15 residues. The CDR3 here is CASSSQLAGANEQYF. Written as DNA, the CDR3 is TGTGCCAGCAGCTCCCAACTAGCGGGAGCCAACGAGCAGTACTTC.

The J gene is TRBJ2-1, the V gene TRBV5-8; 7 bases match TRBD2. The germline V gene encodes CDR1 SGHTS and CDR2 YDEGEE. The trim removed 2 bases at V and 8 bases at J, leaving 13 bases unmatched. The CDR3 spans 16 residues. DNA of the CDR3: TGTGCCAGCAGCTTACCGATACTAGCGACCAAAGATGAGCAGTTCTTC. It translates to CASSLPILATKDEQFF.

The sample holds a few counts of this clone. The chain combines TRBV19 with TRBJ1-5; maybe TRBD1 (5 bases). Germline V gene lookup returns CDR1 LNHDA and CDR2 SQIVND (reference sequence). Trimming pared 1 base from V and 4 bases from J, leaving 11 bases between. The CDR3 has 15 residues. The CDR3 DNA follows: TGTGCCAGTAGTATAGGTCATACAGGAAATCAGCCCCAGCATTTT. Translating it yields CASSIGHTGNQPQHF.

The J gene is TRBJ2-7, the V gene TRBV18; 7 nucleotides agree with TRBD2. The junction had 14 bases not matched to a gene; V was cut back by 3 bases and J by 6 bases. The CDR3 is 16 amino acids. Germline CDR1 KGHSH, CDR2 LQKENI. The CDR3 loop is CASSPNLAALDGEQYF. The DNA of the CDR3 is TGTGCCAGCTCACCTAACCTAGCGGCACTTGACGGCGAGCAGTACTTC.

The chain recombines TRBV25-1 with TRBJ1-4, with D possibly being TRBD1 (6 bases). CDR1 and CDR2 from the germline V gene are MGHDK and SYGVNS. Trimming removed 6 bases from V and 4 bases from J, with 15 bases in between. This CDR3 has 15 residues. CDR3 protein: CASSLGGAGNEKLFF. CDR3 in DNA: TGTGCCAGCAGCCTCGGGGGCGCGGGTAATGAAAAACTGTTTTTT.

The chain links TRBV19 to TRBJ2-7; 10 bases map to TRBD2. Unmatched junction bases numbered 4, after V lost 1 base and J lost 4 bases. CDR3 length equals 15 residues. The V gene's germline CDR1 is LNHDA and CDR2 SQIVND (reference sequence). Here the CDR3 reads CASSIAASGGYEQYF. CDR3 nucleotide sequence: TGTGCCAGTAGTATAGCGGCTAGCGGGGGTTACGAGCAGTACTTC.

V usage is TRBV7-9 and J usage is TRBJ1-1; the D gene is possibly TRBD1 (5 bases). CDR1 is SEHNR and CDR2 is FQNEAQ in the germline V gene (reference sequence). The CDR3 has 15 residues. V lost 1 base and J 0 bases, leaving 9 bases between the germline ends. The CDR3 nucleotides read TGTGCCAGCAGCTTAGTGGGGGGATTGAACACTGAAGCTTTCTTT. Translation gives CASSLVGGLNTEAFF.

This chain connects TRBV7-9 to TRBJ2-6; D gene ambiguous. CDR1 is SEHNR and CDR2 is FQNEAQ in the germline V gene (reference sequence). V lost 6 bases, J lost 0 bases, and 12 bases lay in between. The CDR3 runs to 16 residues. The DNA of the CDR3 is TGTGCCAGCAGTCCACGATACAGCTCTGGGGCCAACGTCCTGACTTTC. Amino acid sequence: CASSPRYSSGANVLTF.

The CDR3 coding sequence is TGTGCCAGCAGCTTACGAGTTTGGGGCAATCAGCCCCAGCATTTT. It is translated as CASSLRVWGNQPQHF. The gene calls are TRBV7-2 and TRBJ1-5; D gene uncertain. The CDR3 runs 15 residues. V gave up 2 bases and J gave up 2 bases, with 10 bases separating them. Germline V CDR1 and CDR2: SGHTA, FQGNSA.

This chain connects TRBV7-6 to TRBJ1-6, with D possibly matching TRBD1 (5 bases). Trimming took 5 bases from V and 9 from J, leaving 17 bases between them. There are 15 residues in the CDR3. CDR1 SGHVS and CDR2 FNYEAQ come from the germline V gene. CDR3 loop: CASSISGPAVSPLHF. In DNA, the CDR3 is TGTGCCAGCAGCATCTCGGGGCCCGCCGTTTCACCCCTCCACTTT. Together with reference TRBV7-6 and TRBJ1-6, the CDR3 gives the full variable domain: GAGVSQSPRYKVTKRGQDVALRCDPISGHVSLYWYRQALGQGPEFLTYFNYEAQQDKSGLPNDRFSAERPEGSISTLTIQRTEQRDSAMYRCASSISGPAVSPLHFGNGTRLTVT.

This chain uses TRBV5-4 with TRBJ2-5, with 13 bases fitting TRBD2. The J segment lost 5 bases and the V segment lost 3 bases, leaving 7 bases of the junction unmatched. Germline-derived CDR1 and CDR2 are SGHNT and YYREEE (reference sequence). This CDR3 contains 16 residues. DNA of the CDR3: TGTGCCAGCAGCTATAGACTAGCGGGGGGTGGGGAGACCCAGTACTTC. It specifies CASSYRLAGGGETQYF.

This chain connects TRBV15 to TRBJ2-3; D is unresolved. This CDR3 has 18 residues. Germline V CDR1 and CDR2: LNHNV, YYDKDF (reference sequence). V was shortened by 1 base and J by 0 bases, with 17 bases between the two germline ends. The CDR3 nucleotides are TGTGCCACCAGCAGAGGGGCGGTCGGAGACTCTAGCACAGATACGCAGTATTTT. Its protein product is CATSRGAVGDSSTDTQYF.

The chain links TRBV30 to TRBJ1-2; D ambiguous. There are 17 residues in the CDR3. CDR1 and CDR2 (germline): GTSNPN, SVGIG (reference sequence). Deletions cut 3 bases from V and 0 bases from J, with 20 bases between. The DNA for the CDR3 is TGTGCCTGGAGCATGCTGTCGCGAAGGGTTTCTAACTATGGCTACACCTTC. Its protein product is CAWSMLSRRVSNYGYTF.

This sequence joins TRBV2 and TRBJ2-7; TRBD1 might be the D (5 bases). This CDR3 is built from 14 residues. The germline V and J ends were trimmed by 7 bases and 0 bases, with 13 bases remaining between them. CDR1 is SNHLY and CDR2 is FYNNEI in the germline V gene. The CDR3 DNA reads TGTGCCAGCAAGCAACAGGTAAACTCCTACGAGCAGTACTTC. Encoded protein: CASKQQVNSYEQYF. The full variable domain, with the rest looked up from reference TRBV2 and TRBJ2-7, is EPEVTQTPSHQVTQMGQEVILRCVPISNHLYFYWYRQILGQKVEFLVSFYNNEISEKSEIFDDQFSVERPDGSNFTLKIRSTKLEDSAMYFCASKQQVNSYEQYFGPGTRLTVT.

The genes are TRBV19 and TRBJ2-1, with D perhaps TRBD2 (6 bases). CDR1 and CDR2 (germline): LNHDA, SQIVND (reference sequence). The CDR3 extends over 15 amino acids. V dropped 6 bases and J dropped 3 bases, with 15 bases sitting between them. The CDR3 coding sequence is TGTGCCAGTAGCCGCACGGAGGGTGGCTACAATGAGCAGTTCTTC. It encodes CASSRTEGGYNEQFF.

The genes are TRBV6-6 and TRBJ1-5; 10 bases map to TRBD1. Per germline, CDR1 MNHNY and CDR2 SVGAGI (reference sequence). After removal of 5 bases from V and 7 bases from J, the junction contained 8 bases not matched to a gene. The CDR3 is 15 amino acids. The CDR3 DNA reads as TGTGCCAGCAGTGACACGACAGGGGGCGGACAGCCCCAGCATTTT. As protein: CASSDTTGGGQPQHF.

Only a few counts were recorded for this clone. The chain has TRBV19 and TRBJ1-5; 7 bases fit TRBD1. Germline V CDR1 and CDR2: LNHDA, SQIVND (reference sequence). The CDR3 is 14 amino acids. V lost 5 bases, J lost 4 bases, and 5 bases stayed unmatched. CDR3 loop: CASSSRTGNQPQHF. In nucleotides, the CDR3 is TGTGCCAGTAGTTCGAGGACAGGTAATCAGCCCCAGCATTTT.

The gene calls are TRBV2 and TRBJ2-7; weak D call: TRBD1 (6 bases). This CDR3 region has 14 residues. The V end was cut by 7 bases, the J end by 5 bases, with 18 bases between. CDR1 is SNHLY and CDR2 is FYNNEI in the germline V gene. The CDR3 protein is CASTAPQGIDEQYF. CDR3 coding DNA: TGTGCCAGCACTGCGCCTCAGGGGATCGACGAGCAGTACTTC.

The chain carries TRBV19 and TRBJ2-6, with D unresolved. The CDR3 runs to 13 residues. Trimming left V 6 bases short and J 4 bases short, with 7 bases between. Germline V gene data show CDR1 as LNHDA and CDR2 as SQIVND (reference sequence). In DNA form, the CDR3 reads TGTGCCAGTAGGGCTGGAGGGGCCAACGTCCTGACTTTC. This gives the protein CASRAGGANVLTF.